This TCR beta chain derives from a study of Graves' ophthalmopathy and Graves' hyperthyroidism. General study findings and limits: The model achieved 70.59% sensitivity and about 76% specificity for ophthalmopathy progression.

RNA transcripts served as template for amplifying TCR beta CDR3 sequences. The authors performed first-round RT-PCR with HTBI primers and then a second-round multiplex PCR. MiXCR was run by TCRdb on the multiplex PCR reads, yielding one entry per CDR3 protein. The sample holds hundreds of thousands of distinct CDR3 sequences, around a fifth seen once. In donors with ophthalmopathy, activity was moderate-to-severe, with CAS ≥3, NOSPECS ≥4 and duration under 3 months. This clonotype has just a few counts. What it binds is not known. Germline trimming cut 2 bases from V and 0 bases from J; bases unmatched to any gene: 10. Germline values: CDR1 MNHEY, CDR2 SMNVEV (reference sequence). The CDR3 has 19 residues.

The source is a woman between 50 and 59 years old with Graves' ophthalmopathy. Input material: peripheral blood. The genes are TRBV27 and TRBJ2-2; 9 bases are a match to TRBD2. The CDR3 is CASSLRRLAEAPNTGELFF. CDR3 nucleotide sequence: TGTGCCAGCAGTTTAAGGAGACTAGCGGAAGCCCCGAACACCGGGGAGCTGTTTTTT.